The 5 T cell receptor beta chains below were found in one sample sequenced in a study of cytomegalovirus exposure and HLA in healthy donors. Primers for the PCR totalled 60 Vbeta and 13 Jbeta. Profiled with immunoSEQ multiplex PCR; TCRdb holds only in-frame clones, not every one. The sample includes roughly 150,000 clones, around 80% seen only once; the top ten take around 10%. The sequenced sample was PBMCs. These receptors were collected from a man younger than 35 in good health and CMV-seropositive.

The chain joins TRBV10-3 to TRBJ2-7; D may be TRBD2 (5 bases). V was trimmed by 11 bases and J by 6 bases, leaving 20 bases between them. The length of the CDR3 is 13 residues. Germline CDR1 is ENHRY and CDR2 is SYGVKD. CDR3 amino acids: CAHSGTPVGEQYF. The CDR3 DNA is TGTGCCCACTCGGGAACCCCTGTAGGCGAGCAGTACTTC.

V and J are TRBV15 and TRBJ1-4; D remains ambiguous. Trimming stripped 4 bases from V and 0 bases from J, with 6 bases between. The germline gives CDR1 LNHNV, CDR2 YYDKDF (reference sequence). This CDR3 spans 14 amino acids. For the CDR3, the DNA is TGTGCCACCAGCACCTCCGCAACTAATGAAAAACTGTTTTTT. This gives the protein CATSTSATNEKLFF. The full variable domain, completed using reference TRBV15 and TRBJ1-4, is DAMVIQNPRYQVTQFGKPVTLSCSQTLNHNVMYWYQQKSSQAPKLLFHYYDKDFNNEADTPDNFQSRRPNTSFCFLDIRSPGLGDTAMYLCATSTSATNEKLFFGSGTQLSVL.

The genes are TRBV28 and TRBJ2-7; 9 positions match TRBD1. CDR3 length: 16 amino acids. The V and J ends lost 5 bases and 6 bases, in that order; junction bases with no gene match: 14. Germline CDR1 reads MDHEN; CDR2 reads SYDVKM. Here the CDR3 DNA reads TGTGCCAGCAGTCGATTAGTTTGGGACAGGGCCCTCGAGCAGTACTTC. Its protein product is CASSRLVWDRALEQYF.

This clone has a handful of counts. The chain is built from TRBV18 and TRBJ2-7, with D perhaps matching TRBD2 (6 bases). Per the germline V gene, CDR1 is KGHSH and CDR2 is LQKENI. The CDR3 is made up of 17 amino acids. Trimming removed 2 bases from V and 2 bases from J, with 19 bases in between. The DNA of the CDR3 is TGTGCCAGCTCACCAACAGTCGTCTCCAGGGAGGCCTACGAGCAGTACTTC. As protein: CASSPTVVSREAYEQYF.

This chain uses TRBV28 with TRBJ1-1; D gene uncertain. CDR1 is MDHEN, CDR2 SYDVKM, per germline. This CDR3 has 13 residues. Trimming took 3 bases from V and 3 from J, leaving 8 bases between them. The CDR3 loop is CASSFAGYTEAFF. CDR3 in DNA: TGTGCCAGCAGTTTTGCGGGATACACTGAAGCTTTCTTT.